A selection of T cell receptor beta chains follows, all from one sample in a study of T cells after posttransplantation cyclophosphamide. Repertoires were generated with immunoSEQ multiplex PCR, while TCRdb's copy carries only in-frame clones and drops some. The profile covers fewer than 15,000 clones, with about 2.1% appearing a single time and around 15% taken by the ten largest. This specimen consisted of PBMCs, obtained after allogeneic stem cell transplant with posttransplant cyclophosphamide. These receptors were collected from a male patient aged 30 to 39 who received an allogeneic stem cell transplant from a related donor, was CMV-positive, and had no GVHD. Some T cells may be the graft donor's. CDR3s include the opening cysteine and the closing phenylalanine or tryptophan. Fields, in order: clone size, D gene, J gene, V gene, CDR3 DNA, CDR3 protein. A D gene is named only where the DNA matches it firmly. The size field is filled for only some rows; it gives once, few, many or a size class.

abundance: NA; d_gene: NA; j_gene: TRBJ2-7; v_gene: TRBV5-4; CDR3nt: TGTGCCAGCAGCTTCAGGGCCCGCCGGACCTACGAGCAGTACTTC; CDR3aa: CASSFRARRTYEQYF
abundance: few; d_gene: TRBD2; j_gene: TRBJ2-1; v_gene: TRBV10-3; CDR3nt: TGTGCCATCAGCGGGACTACCGTTTACAATGAGCAGTTCTTC; CDR3aa: CAISGTTVYNEQFF
abundance: few; d_gene: TRBD2; j_gene: TRBJ2-5; v_gene: TRBV10-3; CDR3nt: TGTGCCATCAGGGGGACTACCCTGGACGAGACCCAGTACTTC; CDR3aa: CAIRGTTLDETQYF
abundance: few; d_gene: TRBD2; j_gene: TRBJ2-7; v_gene: TRBV13; CDR3nt: TGTGCCAGCAGCTTAGGCGGGAGGGGATCCTACGAGCAGTACTTC; CDR3aa: CASSLGGRGSYEQYF
abundance: few; d_gene: TRBD1; j_gene: TRBJ2-5; v_gene: TRBV25-1; CDR3nt: TGTGCCAGCAGTGAATACGGGACAGGGCTTGGGACCCAGTACTTC; CDR3aa: CASSEYGTGLGTQYF
abundance: NA; d_gene: TRBD1; j_gene: TRBJ2-1; v_gene: TRBV19; CDR3nt: TGTGCCAGTAAACGACAGGGGCTGAATGAGCAGTTCTTC; CDR3aa: CASKRQGLNEQFF
abundance: few; d_gene: NA; j_gene: TRBJ2-7; v_gene: TRBV9; CDR3nt: TGTGCCAGCAGCGCCTCCTCCCCGACAGCCGGCTACGAGCAGTACTTC; CDR3aa: CASSASSPTAGYEQYF
abundance: few; d_gene: TRBD1; j_gene: TRBJ2-2; v_gene: TRBV2; CDR3nt: TGTGCCAGCAGAGCATGGACAGGGGGTCCCGGGGAGCTGTTTTTT; CDR3aa: CASRAWTGGPGELFF
abundance: few; d_gene: TRBD2; j_gene: TRBJ2-3; v_gene: TRBV11-2; CDR3nt: TGTGCCAGCAGCCTAAGGACTAGCGGGGGATCGATTCCGGATACGCAGTATTTT; CDR3aa: CASSLRTSGGSIPDTQYF
abundance: NA; d_gene: NA; j_gene: TRBJ1-1; v_gene: TRBV6-5; CDR3nt: TGTGCCAGCAGTGCGGCAGGGGACACTGAAGCTTTCTTT; CDR3aa: CASSAAGDTEAFF
abundance: NA; d_gene: TRBD1; j_gene: TRBJ1-2; v_gene: TRBV7-3; CDR3nt: TGTGCCAGCAGCTCTCGGACAGGGGGCCACTATGGCTACACCTTC; CDR3aa: CASSSRTGGHYGYTF
abundance: NA; d_gene: TRBD2; j_gene: TRBJ2-2; v_gene: TRBV7-7; CDR3nt: TGTGCTAGCAGCTTATTTCCTAGCGGGGCCGGGGAGCTGTTTTTT; CDR3aa: CASSLFPSGAGELFF
abundance: NA; d_gene: TRBD1; j_gene: TRBJ1-1; v_gene: TRBV5-1; CDR3nt: TGCGCCAGCAGCTTGGCGACAGGGGACACTGAAGCTTTCTTT; CDR3aa: CASSLATGDTEAFF
abundance: few; d_gene: TRBD1; j_gene: TRBJ1-4; v_gene: TRBV5-1; CDR3nt: TGCGCCAGCAGCAAGGGACAGGAAAATGAAAAACTGTTTTTT; CDR3aa: CASSKGQENEKLFF
abundance: few; d_gene: NA; j_gene: TRBJ2-2; v_gene: TRBV7-9; CDR3nt: TGTGCCAGCAGCTTAGGTCCTGTCAACACCGGGGAGCTGTTTTTT; CDR3aa: CASSLGPVNTGELFF
abundance: NA; d_gene: NA; j_gene: TRBJ1-2; v_gene: TRBV2; CDR3nt: TGTGCCAGCAGTCTTACAGGGCTTAGGGACTATGGCTACACCTTC; CDR3aa: CASSLTGLRDYGYTF
abundance: NA; d_gene: NA; j_gene: TRBJ2-4; v_gene: TRBV11-2; CDR3nt: TGTGCCAGCAGCTTAGATCTAACAAACATTCAGTACTTC; CDR3aa: CASSLDLTNIQYF
abundance: NA; d_gene: NA; j_gene: TRBJ1-1; v_gene: TRBV6-5; CDR3nt: TGTGCCAGCAGTTACGGCGGATACACTGAAGCTTTCTTT; CDR3aa: CASSYGGYTEAFF
abundance: few; d_gene: TRBD2; j_gene: TRBJ2-1; v_gene: TRBV15; CDR3nt: TGTGCCACCCCGGGGGAAGCGGGGGGGCGCAATGAGCAGTTCTTC; CDR3aa: CATPGEAGGRNEQFF
abundance: medium-sized; d_gene: NA; j_gene: TRBJ1-5; v_gene: TRBV2; CDR3nt: TGTGCCAGCAGTGAAGCGCTTGGGGGCTTCAGTCAGCCCCAGCATTTT; CDR3aa: CASSEALGGFSQPQHF
abundance: NA; d_gene: TRBD1; j_gene: TRBJ2-5; v_gene: TRBV19; CDR3nt: TGTGCCAGTAGTACAACGACAGGGGTGGAGACCCAGTACTTC; CDR3aa: CASSTTTGVETQYF
abundance: few; d_gene: TRBD2; j_gene: TRBJ2-1; v_gene: TRBV19; CDR3nt: TGTGCCAGTAGGATCCCCGGGGCTAGCGGAAACAATGAGCAGTTCTTC; CDR3aa: CASRIPGASGNNEQFF
abundance: few; d_gene: TRBD1; j_gene: TRBJ1-1; v_gene: TRBV6-6; CDR3nt: TGTGCCAGCAGTGTCCTCGGGACAGGGGACACTGAAGCTTTCTTT; CDR3aa: CASSVLGTGDTEAFF
abundance: NA; d_gene: TRBD2; j_gene: TRBJ2-5; v_gene: TRBV4-1; CDR3nt: TGCGCCAGCAGCCCGAGGACTAGCGGGGGGCAAGAGACCCAGTACTTC; CDR3aa: CASSPRTSGGQETQYF
abundance: NA; d_gene: NA; j_gene: TRBJ2-1; v_gene: TRBV7-9; CDR3nt: TGTGCCAGCAGCTTAGTCTTTACCGACACCTACAATGAGCAGTTCTTC; CDR3aa: CASSLVFTDTYNEQFF
abundance: NA; d_gene: TRBD1; j_gene: TRBJ1-2; v_gene: TRBV18; CDR3nt: TGTGCCAGCTCACCACCCGACAGGGAGTTGAATGGCTACACCTTC; CDR3aa: CASSPPDRELNGYTF
abundance: NA; d_gene: NA; j_gene: TRBJ2-3; v_gene: TRBV19; CDR3nt: TGTGCCAGTAGTCCGAAGACAGCCACCGCCACAGATACGCAGTATTTT; CDR3aa: CASSPKTATATDTQYF
abundance: few; d_gene: TRBD1; j_gene: TRBJ2-5; v_gene: TRBV5-6; CDR3nt: TGTGCCAGCAGCCTCCGGGACAGGGGTATTGCAGAGACCCAGTACTTC; CDR3aa: CASSLRDRGIAETQYF
abundance: few; d_gene: TRBD1; j_gene: TRBJ2-2; v_gene: TRBV5-1; CDR3nt: TGCGCCAGCAACCCGACAGGGATGAGCGGGGAGCTGTTTTTT; CDR3aa: CASNPTGMSGELFF
abundance: NA; d_gene: TRBD2; j_gene: TRBJ2-3; v_gene: TRBV18; CDR3nt: TGTGCCAGCTCACAGGGTAGCGGGGGGGACACAGATACGCAGTATTTT; CDR3aa: CASSQGSGGDTDTQYF
abundance: medium-sized; d_gene: NA; j_gene: TRBJ2-1; v_gene: TRBV27; CDR3nt: TGTGCCAGCAGCGAGGTTAGCTCCTACAATGAGCAGTTCTTC; CDR3aa: CASSEVSSYNEQFF
abundance: few; d_gene: TRBD2; j_gene: TRBJ2-5; v_gene: TRBV6-1; CDR3nt: TGTGCCAGCAGTGAACGAAAATCTAGCGGAAAAGAGACCCAGTACTTC; CDR3aa: CASSERKSSGKETQYF
abundance: NA; d_gene: TRBD1; j_gene: TRBJ2-7; v_gene: TRBV11-2; CDR3nt: TGTGCCAGCAGCTTATTATTCACGGGACAGGGGGCATACGAGCAGTACTTC; CDR3aa: CASSLLFTGQGAYEQYF
abundance: few; d_gene: TRBD2; j_gene: TRBJ2-2; v_gene: TRBV12-5; CDR3nt: TGTGCTAGTGGTTTGGTATTGGGTAGCGGGGGGGACACCGGGGAGCTGTTTTTT; CDR3aa: CASGLVLGSGGDTGELFF
abundance: NA; d_gene: NA; j_gene: TRBJ2-3; v_gene: TRBV19; CDR3nt: TGTGCCAGTAGTGGGCACAGCACAGATACGCAGTATTTT; CDR3aa: CASSGHSTDTQYF
abundance: NA; d_gene: TRBD1; j_gene: TRBJ2-5; v_gene: TRBV18; CDR3nt: TGTGCCAGCTCACCGGGGACAGAAGAGACCCAGTACTTC; CDR3aa: CASSPGTEETQYF
abundance: medium-sized; d_gene: NA; j_gene: TRBJ1-2; v_gene: TRBV19; CDR3nt: TGTGCCAGTAGTATAGTAGCCAGGGCGACTGGCTACACCTTC; CDR3aa: CASSIVARATGYTF
abundance: few; d_gene: TRBD1; j_gene: TRBJ1-1; v_gene: TRBV15; CDR3nt: TGTGCCACCAGAGAGGACAGGGTCAACACTGAAGCTTTCTTT; CDR3aa: CATREDRVNTEAFF
abundance: few; d_gene: NA; j_gene: TRBJ2-3; v_gene: TRBV5-5; CDR3nt: TGTGCCAGCAGCTCAGGACTCACAGATACGCAGTATTTT; CDR3aa: CASSSGLTDTQYF
abundance: NA; d_gene: NA; j_gene: TRBJ1-1; v_gene: TRBV13; CDR3nt: TGTGCCAGCAGCTTAGAGCCGGTACGTGGGAACACTGAAGCTTTCTTT; CDR3aa: CASSLEPVRGNTEAFF
abundance: NA; d_gene: NA; j_gene: TRBJ2-5; v_gene: TRBV6-5; CDR3nt: TGTGCCAGCAGTTACCTCCGGTCCAAAGAGACCCAGTACTTC; CDR3aa: CASSYLRSKETQYF
abundance: few; d_gene: NA; j_gene: TRBJ1-1; v_gene: TRBV9; CDR3nt: TGTGCCAGCAGCGTAGTGGCAGTCAAGAACACTGAAGCTTTCTTT; CDR3aa: CASSVVAVKNTEAFF
abundance: NA; d_gene: NA; j_gene: TRBJ1-1; v_gene: TRBV28; CDR3nt: TGTGCCAGCAGTTCAGGATCCGCAGGGCACACTGAAGCTTTCTTT; CDR3aa: CASSSGSAGHTEAFF
abundance: NA; d_gene: TRBD1; j_gene: TRBJ2-1; v_gene: TRBV6-5; CDR3nt: TGTGCCAGCAGACCGGGACAGTCTTACAATGAGCAGTTCTTC; CDR3aa: CASRPGQSYNEQFF
abundance: few; d_gene: NA; j_gene: TRBJ1-2; v_gene: TRBV25-1; CDR3nt: TGTGCCAGCAGCCATAGGGGCAGCGAGTATGGCTACACCTTC; CDR3aa: CASSHRGSEYGYTF
abundance: few; d_gene: TRBD1; j_gene: TRBJ2-5; v_gene: TRBV5-1; CDR3nt: TGCGCCAGCACGGTCGGGACAGCCGCACAGGGGACCCAGTACTTC; CDR3aa: CASTVGTAAQGTQYF
abundance: few; d_gene: TRBD1; j_gene: TRBJ2-7; v_gene: TRBV27; CDR3nt: TGTGCCAGCAGTTTATCGAACAGGGGTTTCCGCGAGCAGTACTTC; CDR3aa: CASSLSNRGFREQYF
abundance: NA; d_gene: NA; j_gene: TRBJ1-5; v_gene: TRBV6-5; CDR3nt: TGTGCCAGCCGGAACGGGGGATCAAATCAGCCCCAGCATTTT; CDR3aa: CASRNGGSNQPQHF
abundance: few; d_gene: TRBD2; j_gene: TRBJ2-3; v_gene: TRBV10-3; CDR3nt: TGTGCCATCAGTGAGTATAGCGGGGGGCCCACAGATACGCAGTATTTT; CDR3aa: CAISEYSGGPTDTQYF
abundance: NA; d_gene: NA; j_gene: TRBJ1-1; v_gene: TRBV18; CDR3nt: TGTGCCAGCTCACCTAGGCAGGGAGAAGCTTTCTTT; CDR3aa: CASSPRQGEAFF
abundance: few; d_gene: NA; j_gene: TRBJ1-2; v_gene: TRBV27; CDR3nt: TGTGCCAGCAGGCGCCAGGGAGGCTATGGCTACACCTTC; CDR3aa: CASRRQGGYGYTF
abundance: few; d_gene: NA; j_gene: TRBJ2-3; v_gene: TRBV5-4; CDR3nt: TGTGCCAGCAGCTTTCGAGTTGAGACACCGGGGTGGAATACGCAGTATTTT; CDR3aa: CASSFRVETPGWNTQYF
abundance: few; d_gene: NA; j_gene: TRBJ2-1; v_gene: TRBV19; CDR3nt: TGTGCCAGTAGTGCCCGTGGGGGGGCTCAAGGGCAGTTCTTC; CDR3aa: CASSARGGAQGQFF
abundance: NA; d_gene: NA; j_gene: TRBJ2-7; v_gene: TRBV21-1; CDR3nt: TGTGCCAGCAGCAAAGGGGGGGTGCGGGAGGGATCCTACGAGCAGTACTTC; CDR3aa: CASSKGGVREGSYEQYF